This section outlines one T cell receptor (beta chain) sequence together with its context. Its target is not known. Time point: week 47, end of study. A 20-mer mutant IDH1 peptide at 300 ug was injected subcutaneously with topical imiquimod. During weeks 1, 3, 5, 7, 11, 15, 19 and 23, patients received eight vaccinations. These data belong to a study of a mutant IDH1 vaccine in newly diagnosed glioma. Study background: Once 4-6 weeks had passed after radiotherapy alone, vaccination started, or it started with temozolomide cycles. Patients under treatment included about 60% males and about 40% females and had a mean age of 40.4 years. General study results and limits: The study observed vaccine-induced immune responses in 90% to 95% of patients.

The CDR3 covers 15 residues. In germline, CDR1 is KGHSH, CDR2 LQKENI. V shed 3 bases, J shed 7 bases, and the junction held 9 bases outside the gene matches. Generated by immunoSEQ multiplex PCR, the TCRdb table keeps only in-frame clones and is missing some. The data contain tens of thousands of clones, over 70% of them singletons. The source of this sequence is a man in his fifties with glioma. This chain uses TRBV18 with TRBJ2-1; 7 bases fit TRBD1. This material consisted of PBMCs, taken from a glioma patient whose treatment included an IDH1 peptide vaccine. The CDR3 region has the DNA TGTGCCAGCTCACCGTCGACAGGGAACGCAAATGAGCAGTTCTTC. Amino acids: CASSPSTGNANEQFF.